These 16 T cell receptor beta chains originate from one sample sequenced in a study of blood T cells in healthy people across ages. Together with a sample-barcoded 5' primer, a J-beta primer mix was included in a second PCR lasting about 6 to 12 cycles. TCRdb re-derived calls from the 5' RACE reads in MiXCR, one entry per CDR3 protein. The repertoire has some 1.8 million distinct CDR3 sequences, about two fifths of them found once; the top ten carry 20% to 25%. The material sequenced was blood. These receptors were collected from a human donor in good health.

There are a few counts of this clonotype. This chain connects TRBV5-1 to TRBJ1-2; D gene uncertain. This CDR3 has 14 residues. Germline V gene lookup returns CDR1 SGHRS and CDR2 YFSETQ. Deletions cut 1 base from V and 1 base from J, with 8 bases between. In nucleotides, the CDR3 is TGCGCCAGCAGCTTGAACTCACGTAACTATGGCTACACCTTC. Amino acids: CASSLNSRNYGYTF.

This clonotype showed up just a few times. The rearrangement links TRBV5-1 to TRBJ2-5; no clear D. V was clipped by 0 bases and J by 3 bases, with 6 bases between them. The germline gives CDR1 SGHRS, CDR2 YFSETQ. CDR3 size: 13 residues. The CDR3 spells CASSLDFKETQYF. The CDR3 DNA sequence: TGCGCCAGCAGCTTGGACTTCAAAGAGACCCAGTACTTC.

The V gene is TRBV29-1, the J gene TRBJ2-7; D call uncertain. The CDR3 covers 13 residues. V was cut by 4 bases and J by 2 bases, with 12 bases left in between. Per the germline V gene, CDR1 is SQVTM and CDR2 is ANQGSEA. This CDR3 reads CSVAQKLTYEQYF. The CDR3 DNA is TGCAGCGTTGCACAGAAACTAACCTACGAGCAGTACTTC.

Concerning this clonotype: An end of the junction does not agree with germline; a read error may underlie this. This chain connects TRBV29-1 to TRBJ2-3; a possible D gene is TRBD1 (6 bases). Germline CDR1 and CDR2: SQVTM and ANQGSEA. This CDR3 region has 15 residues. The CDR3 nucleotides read TGCAGCGTTCAAGAACAGGGTTCGAGCACAGATACGCAGTATTTT. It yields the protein CSVQEQGSSTDTQYF.

CDR3 DNA sequence: TGTGCCAGCAGCTTTGGGACAGGGGATCAGTACGAGCAGTACTTC. Residues: CASSFGTGDQYEQYF. V usage is TRBV5-5 and J usage is TRBJ2-7; TRBD1 matches 10 bases. Germline V lookup: CDR1 SGHKS, CDR2 YYEKEE (reference sequence). This CDR3 comprises 15 residues. V lost 2 bases, J lost 4 bases, and 6 bases stayed unmatched.

CDR3 sequence (DNA): TGTGCCAGCATTGGACCTTTAGAAGAGCAGTTCTTC. Protein: CASIGPLEEQFF. The chain has TRBV6-6 and TRBJ2-1; D is undetermined. From germline, CDR1 is MNHNY and CDR2 SVGAGI (reference sequence). The CDR3 sequence is 12 residues long. The V end was cut by 7 bases, the J end by 10 bases, with 14 bases between.

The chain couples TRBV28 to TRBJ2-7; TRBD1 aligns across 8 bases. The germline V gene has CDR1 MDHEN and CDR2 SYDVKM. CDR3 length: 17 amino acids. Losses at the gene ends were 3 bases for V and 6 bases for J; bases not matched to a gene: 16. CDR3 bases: TGTGCCAGCAGTTTTCCCAAGCGCCGCAGGGGGCAAGGCGAGCAGTACTTC. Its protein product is CASSFPKRRRGQGEQYF.

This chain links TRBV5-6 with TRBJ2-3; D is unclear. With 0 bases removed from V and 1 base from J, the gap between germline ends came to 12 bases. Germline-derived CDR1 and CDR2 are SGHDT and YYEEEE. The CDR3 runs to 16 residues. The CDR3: CASSLVISSGTDTQYF. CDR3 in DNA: TGTGCCAGCAGCTTGGTTATCAGTTCAGGCACAGATACGCAGTATTTT.

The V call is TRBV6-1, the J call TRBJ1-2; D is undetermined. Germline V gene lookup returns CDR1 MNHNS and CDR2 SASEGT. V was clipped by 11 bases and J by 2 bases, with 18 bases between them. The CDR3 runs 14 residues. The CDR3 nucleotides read TGTGCCGGCAACGGGGTCCCTTGGAACTATGGCTACACCTTC. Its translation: CAGNGVPWNYGYTF.

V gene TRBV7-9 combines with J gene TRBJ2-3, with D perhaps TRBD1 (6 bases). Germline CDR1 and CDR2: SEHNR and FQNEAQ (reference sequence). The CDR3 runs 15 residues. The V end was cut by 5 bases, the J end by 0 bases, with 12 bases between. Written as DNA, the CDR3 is TGTGCCAGCAGCCTGGGACACCCTAGCACAGATACGCAGTATTTT. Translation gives CASSLGHPSTDTQYF.

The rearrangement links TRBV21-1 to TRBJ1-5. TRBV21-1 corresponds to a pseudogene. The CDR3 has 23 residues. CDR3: CASSKDRASVNIRTSYSNQPKHF. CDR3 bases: TGTGCCAGCAGCAAAGACAGAGCCTCAGTTAACATCAGGACCAGCTATAGCAATCAGCCCAAGCATTTT.

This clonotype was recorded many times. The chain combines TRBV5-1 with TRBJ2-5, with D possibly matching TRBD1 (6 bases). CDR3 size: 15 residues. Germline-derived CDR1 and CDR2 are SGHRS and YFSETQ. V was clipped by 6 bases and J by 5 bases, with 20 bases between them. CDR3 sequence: CASTPGTTDLETQYF. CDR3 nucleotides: TGCGCCAGCACCCCGGGGACAACAGATCTGGAGACCCAGTACTTC.

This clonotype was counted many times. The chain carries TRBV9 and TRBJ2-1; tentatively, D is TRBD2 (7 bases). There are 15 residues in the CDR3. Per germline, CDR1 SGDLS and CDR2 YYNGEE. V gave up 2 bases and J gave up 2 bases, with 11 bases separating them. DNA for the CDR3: TGTGCCAGCAGCGTGGTGGGGGGGCCCTACAATGAGCAGTTCTTC. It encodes CASSVVGGPYNEQFF.

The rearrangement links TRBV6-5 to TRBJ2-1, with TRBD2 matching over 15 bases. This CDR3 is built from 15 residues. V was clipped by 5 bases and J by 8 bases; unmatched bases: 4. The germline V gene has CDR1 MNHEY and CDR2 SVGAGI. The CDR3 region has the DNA TGTGCCAGCAGTGCGGGACTAGCGGGGGGTTATGAGCAGTTCTTC. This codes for CASSAGLAGGYEQFF.

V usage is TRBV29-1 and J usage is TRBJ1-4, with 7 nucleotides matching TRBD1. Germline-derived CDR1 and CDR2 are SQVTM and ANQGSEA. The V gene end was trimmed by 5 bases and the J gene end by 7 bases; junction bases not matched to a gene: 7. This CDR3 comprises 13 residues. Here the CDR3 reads CSVQQGSGEKLFF. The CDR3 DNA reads TGCAGCGTTCAACAGGGGTCCGGTGAAAAACTGTTTTTT.

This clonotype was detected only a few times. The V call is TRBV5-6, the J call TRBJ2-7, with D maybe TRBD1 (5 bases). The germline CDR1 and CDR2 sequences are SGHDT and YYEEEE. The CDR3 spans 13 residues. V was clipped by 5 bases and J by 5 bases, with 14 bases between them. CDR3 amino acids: CASSRGIRDEQYF. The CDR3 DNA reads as TGTGCCAGCAGTCGAGGTATCAGGGACGAGCAGTACTTC.